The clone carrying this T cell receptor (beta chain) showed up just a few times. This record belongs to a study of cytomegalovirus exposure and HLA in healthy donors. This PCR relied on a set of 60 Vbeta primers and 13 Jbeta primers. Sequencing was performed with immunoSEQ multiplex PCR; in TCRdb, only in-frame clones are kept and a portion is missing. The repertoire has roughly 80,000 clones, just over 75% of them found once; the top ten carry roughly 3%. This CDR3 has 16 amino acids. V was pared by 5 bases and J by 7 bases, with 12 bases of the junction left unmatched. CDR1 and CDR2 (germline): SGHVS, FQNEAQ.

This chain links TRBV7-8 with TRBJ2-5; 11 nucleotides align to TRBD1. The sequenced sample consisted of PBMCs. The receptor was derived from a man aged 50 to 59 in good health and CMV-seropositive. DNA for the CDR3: TGTGCCAGCAGCATGCGGACAGGGGGCGTTCTTCGGACCCAGTACTTC. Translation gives CASSMRTGGVLRTQYF.